This entry describes one TCR beta chain. RNA transcripts were the template for amplifying TCR beta CDR3 regions. RT-PCR in the first round (using the HTBI primer set) targeted the TCR CDR3. MiXCR, applied by TCRdb to the multiplex PCR reads, yields one record per CDR3 protein. This table has some 420,000 distinct CDR3 sequences, roughly 13% appearing once. This CDR3 contains 13 residues. The germline CDR1 and CDR2 sequences are DFQATT and SNEGSKA (reference sequence). Trimming stripped 2 bases from V and 4 bases from J, with 11 bases between. This entry belongs to a study of T cells in Graves' hyperthyroidism and ophthalmopathy. Study in general: Peripheral blood sampling occurred at initial diagnosis, before any treatment.

Patients showing uncontrolled infection, other autoimmune disease, pregnancy or lactation were ineligible. Clinicians diagnosed patients from clinical symptoms, serum thyroxine and TRAb, thyroid ultrasound and orbital computed tomography. This sample holds PBMCs from less than 13 ml fresh peripheral blood. The chain has TRBV20-1 and TRBJ2-5; D is tentatively TRBD1 or TRBD2 (5 bases each). The specimen was blood. This TCR derives from a woman younger than 35 with Graves' hyperthyroidism. The CDR3 DNA is TGCAGTGCTAGACCGGGACCTAGAGAGACCCAGTACTTC. Translated: CSARPGPRETQYF.